The present T cell receptor (beta chain) was sequenced within a study of shared clonotypes between healthy human individuals. Study at large: Per donor, CD8 memory used one plate, CD8 naive used two, CD4 memory used three and CD4 naive used three.

As for this clone: Its antigen remains unidentified.

General study points: Large sequencing depth failed to make sorted-subset sequencing complete, rarefaction showed.

Deep-level running was used for the assay. The input for sorted-subset replicate PCRs was approximately 200 ng DNA, 30,000 or so T cell genomes. Repertoires were generated with immunoSEQ multiplex PCR, while TCRdb's copy carries only in-frame clones and drops some. Of roughly 380,000 clones detected, 96% appear once; the ten largest clones hold around 0.32%. The CDR3 runs 15 residues. The germline V gene has CDR1 MDHEN and CDR2 SYDVKM. The V and J ends lost 5 bases and 2 bases respectively, with 15 bases between them. The chain recombines TRBV28 with TRBJ1-2; D is possibly TRBD1 (6 bases). The sequenced material came from memory CD8+ T cells sorted from blood. Subset of the sample: CD45RO+ cells pooled with CCR7-negative TemRA cells. The origin of this receptor is a man aged 25 to 40 in good health. CDR3 in DNA: TGTGCCAGCAGTCCGCCCGACAGGATGAACTATGGCTACACCTTC. As protein: CASSPPDRMNYGYTF.